Listed below are T cell receptor beta chains from one sample, sequenced in a study of technical replicates of blood from a few donors. Assay used: immunoSEQ multiplex PCR; TCRdb lists only in-frame clones, some missing. Found here are 50,000 to 70,000 clones, approximately 90% of them singletons; the top ten hold approximately 4.4%. Sequencing was carried out using PBMCs. These TCRs come from a human donor in good health. Some clones in this sample may be carry-over from other donors' samples. Both conserved end residues are part of each CDR3. Fields, in order: D gene, J gene, V gene, CDR3 protein, CDR3 DNA. D genes are given only for firm matches.

>TRBD1|TRBJ1-2|TRBV18
CASSPGTVRNYGYTF
TGTGCCAGCTCACCCGGGACAGTCCGAAACTATGGCTACACCTTC
>NA|TRBJ2-3|TRBV7-8
CASSETRVRTDTQYF
TGTGCCAGCAGCGAAACTAGAGTTCGCACAGATACGCAGTATTTT
>TRBD2|TRBJ2-3|TRBV9
CASSIRSSGGTDTQYF
TGTGCCAGCAGCATCCGTTCTAGCGGGGGCACAGATACGCAGTATTTT
>NA|TRBJ2-7|TRBV7-2
CASSLGAGLYEQYF
TGTGCCAGCAGCTTAGGGGCCGGTTTATACGAGCAGTACTTC
>TRBD1|TRBJ2-3|TRBV5-6
CASSAGTGRRRSTDTQYF
TGTGCCAGCAGCGCAGGGACAGGCAGAAGGCGTAGCACAGATACGCAGTATTTT
>TRBD1|TRBJ2-2|TRBV5-1
CASSKTGGPTGELFF
TGCGCCAGCAGCAAGACAGGGGGCCCGACCGGGGAGCTGTTTTTT
>TRBD2|TRBJ2-7|TRBV5-1
CASSLGLAGGLYYEQYF
TGCGCCAGCAGCTTGGGACTAGCGGGAGGGCTATACTACGAGCAGTACTTC
>NA|TRBJ1-2|TRBV29-1
CSVPVGGHGYTF
TGCAGCGTCCCCGTGGGAGGGCATGGCTACACCTTC
>TRBD1|TRBJ2-1|TRBV9
CASSGHRGLSYNEQFF
TGTGCCAGCAGCGGCCACAGGGGGCTCTCCTACAATGAGCAGTTCTTC
>TRBD1|TRBJ2-3|TRBV19
CASIPLVYSPQGSTDTQYF
TGTGCCAGTATTCCACTAGTATATTCCCCACAGGGGAGCACAGATACGCAGTATTTT
>TRBD2|TRBJ2-5|TRBV14
CASSLGLAQETQYF
TGTGCCAGCAGCCTCGGACTAGCGCAAGAGACCCAGTACTTC
>NA|TRBJ1-1|TRBV7-9
CASSSRGGENTEAFF
TGTGCCAGCAGCTCCCGGGGCGGGGAAAACACTGAAGCTTTCTTT
>TRBD1|TRBJ2-2|TRBV6-5
CASSYRQGNTGELFF
TGTGCCAGCAGTTACCGACAGGGGAACACCGGGGAGCTGTTTTTT
>TRBD1|TRBJ2-2|TRBV14
CASSQLTGGSTGELFF
TGTGCCAGCAGCCAACTGACAGGGGGAAGCACCGGGGAGCTGTTTTTT
>NA|TRBJ1-6|TRBV27
CASSILGSSYNSPLHF
TGTGCCAGCAGTATACTCGGGAGCTCCTATAATTCACCCCTCCACTTT
>NA|TRBJ2-3|TRBV5-1
CASSQRGMDRGDTQYF
TGCGCCAGCAGCCAGCGGGGGATGGACAGGGGAGATACGCAGTATTTT
>TRBD1|TRBJ1-2|TRBV9
CASSVERTGANYGYTF
TGTGCCAGCAGCGTAGAGCGGACAGGGGCCAACTATGGCTACACCTTC
>TRBD1|TRBJ1-3|TRBV6-5
CASSSKQGAGGNTIYF
TGTGCCAGCAGTTCAAAACAGGGGGCAGGTGGAAACACCATATATTTT
>TRBD2|TRBJ2-3|TRBV30
CAWSGGSRADTQYF
TGTGCCTGGAGCGGCGGGAGTAGGGCAGATACGCAGTATTTT
>TRBD2|TRBJ2-7|TRBV29-1
CSVAGTSVSYEQYF
TGCAGCGTCGCCGGGACTAGCGTCTCCTACGAGCAGTACTTC
>NA|TRBJ2-7|TRBV19
CASKSARGSYEQYF
TGTGCCAGTAAAAGTGCCAGGGGAAGCTACGAGCAGTACTTC
>NA|TRBJ1-3|TRBV21-1
CASSKDTGTEGNTIYF
TGTGCCAGCAGCAAAGACACCGGGACAGAAGGAAACACCATATATTTT
>TRBD2|TRBJ2-2|TRBV5-4
CASSNIGTSGETGELFF
TGTGCCAGCAGCAATATTGGGACTAGCGGGGAAACCGGGGAGCTGTTTTTT
>NA|TRBJ1-5|TRBV7-9
CASSQSAGGNQPQHF
TGTGCCAGCAGCCAAAGCGCGGGGGGCAATCAGCCCCAGCATTTT
>NA|TRBJ2-2|TRBV27
CASSLEPFYRTGELFF
TGTGCCAGCAGTTTAGAGCCTTTTTACAGGACCGGGGAGCTGTTTTTT
>TRBD1|TRBJ1-6|TRBV5-1
CASSSPTTGGGNSPLHF
TGCGCCAGCAGCTCACCAACGACAGGGGGTGGTAATTCACCCCTCCACTTT